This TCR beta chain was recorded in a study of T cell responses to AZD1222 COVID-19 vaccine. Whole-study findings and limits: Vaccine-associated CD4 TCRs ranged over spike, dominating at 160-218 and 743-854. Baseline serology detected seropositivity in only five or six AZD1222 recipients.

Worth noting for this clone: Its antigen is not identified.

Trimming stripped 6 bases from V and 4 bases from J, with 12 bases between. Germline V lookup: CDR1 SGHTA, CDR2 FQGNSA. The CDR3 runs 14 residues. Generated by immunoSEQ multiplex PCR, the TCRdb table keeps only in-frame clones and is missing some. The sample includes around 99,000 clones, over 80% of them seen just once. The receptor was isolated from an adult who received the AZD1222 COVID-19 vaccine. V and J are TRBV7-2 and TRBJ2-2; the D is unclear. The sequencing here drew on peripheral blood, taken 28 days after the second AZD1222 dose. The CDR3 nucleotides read TGTGCCAGCAGTCTTCCGTTGGGCACCGGGGAGCTGTTTTTT. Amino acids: CASSLPLGTGELFF.